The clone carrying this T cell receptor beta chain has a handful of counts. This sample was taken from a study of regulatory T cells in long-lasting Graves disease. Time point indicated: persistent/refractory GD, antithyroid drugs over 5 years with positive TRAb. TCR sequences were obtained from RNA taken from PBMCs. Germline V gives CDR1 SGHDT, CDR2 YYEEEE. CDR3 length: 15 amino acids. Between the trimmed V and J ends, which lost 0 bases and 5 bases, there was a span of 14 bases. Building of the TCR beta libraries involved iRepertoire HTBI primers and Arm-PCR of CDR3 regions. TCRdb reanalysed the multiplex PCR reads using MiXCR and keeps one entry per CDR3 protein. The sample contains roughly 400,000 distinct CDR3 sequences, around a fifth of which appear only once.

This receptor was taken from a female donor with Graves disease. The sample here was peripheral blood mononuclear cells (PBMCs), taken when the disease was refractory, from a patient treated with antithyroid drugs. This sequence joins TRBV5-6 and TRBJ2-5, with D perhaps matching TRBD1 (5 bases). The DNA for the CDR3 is TGTGCCAGCAGCTTGGCCAGGGCAGGTGTGGAGACCCAGTACTTC. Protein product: CASSLARAGVETQYF.